This TCR beta chain stems from a study of neurological immune-mediated disorders. The length of the CDR3 is 12 residues. With 0 bases removed from V and 3 bases from J, the gap between germline ends came to 3 bases. CDR1 and CDR2 (germline): MGHDK, SYGVNS. Sample share makes this clonotype medium-sized. The sorted libraries involved the use of about 930,000 CD4+ or CD8+ T cells. TCRdb fed the 5' RACE reads into MiXCR, producing one record per CDR3 protein. The sample carries roughly 15,000 distinct CDR3 sequences, 3% to 3.5% recorded once. The TCR sequence derives from a woman between 35 and 50 years old in good health. Sequencing input: CD8+ T cells from blood. V and J are TRBV25-1 and TRBJ2-7; D is ambiguous. The CDR3 DNA is TGTGCCAGCAGTGAATATAACTACGAGCAGTACTTC. The encoded protein is CASSEYNYEQYF.